These T cell receptor beta chains were read from a single sample in a study of cytomegalovirus exposure and HLA in healthy donors. Here immunoSEQ multiplex PCR was the method, and the copy in TCRdb shows in-frame clones only, minus some. Here the sample spans about 190,000 clones, 12% being singletons. The sequenced sample consisted of PBMCs. The receptors originated from a man in his fifties or sixties in good health and CMV-seropositive. Each CDR3 is given with its conserved first and last residue. Each record gives: clone size, V gene, J gene, D gene, CDR3 DNA, CDR3 protein. The D gene is left open where the match is weak. Only part of the rows carry a size: once, few, many, or a class if the clone is expanded.

>NA|TRBV4-1|TRBJ2-7|NA
TGCGCCAGCAGCCAATCCCAGGGTAACGAGCAGTACTTC
CASSQSQGNEQYF
>few|TRBV10-3|TRBJ2-3|TRBD1
TGTGCCAGTGCTCCGGGACAGGGTACAGATACGCAGTATTTT
CASAPGQGTDTQYF
>NA|TRBV6-1|TRBJ2-1|NA
TGTGCCAGCAGTGACAGATCAATCTCCTACAATGAGCAGTTCTTC
CASSDRSISYNEQFF
>NA|TRBV6-5|TRBJ2-1|NA
TGTGCCAGCAGTTACTCCCCGGCGGGGTACAATGAGCAGTTCTTC
CASSYSPAGYNEQFF
>few|TRBV7-9|TRBJ2-5|NA
TGTGCCAGCAGCCTGGGGCCAGTCGGAGAGACCCAGTACTTC
CASSLGPVGETQYF
>NA|TRBV11-3|TRBJ2-1|NA
TGTGCCAGCAGCTCAGGGGACTCCTACAATGAGCAGTTCTTC
CASSSGDSYNEQFF
>NA|TRBV28|TRBJ1-6|TRBD1
TGTGCCGGGACTAACGGACAGGGGGTTAATTCACCCCTCCACTTT
CAGTNGQGVNSPLHF
>few|TRBV28|TRBJ2-4|NA
TGTGCCAGCAGTTTAAATGTAGCCATTCAGTACTTC
CASSLNVAIQYF
>NA|TRBV7-2|TRBJ1-1|NA
TGTGCCAGCAGCTTATTAAGACAGTCTGAAGCTTTCTTT
CASSLLRQSEAFF
>NA|TRBV27|TRBJ1-4|TRBD1
TGTGCCAGCAGTCCCTGGGACAGACTTAATGAAAAACTGTTTTTT
CASSPWDRLNEKLFF
>few|TRBV25-1|TRBJ1-5|NA
TGTGCCAGCAGTCAGGGATTATCCCAGCATTTT
CASSQGLSQHF
>NA|TRBV7-8|TRBJ2-7|TRBD2
TGTGCCAGCAGCTTAGTAGGGACTAGCGGATACTACGAGCAGTACTTC
CASSLVGTSGYYEQYF
>few|TRBV30|TRBJ2-3|NA
TGTGCCTGGACCGTCCCCGCGGCAGATACGCAGTATTTT
CAWTVPAADTQYF
>few|TRBV2|TRBJ1-4|TRBD1
TGTGCCAGCATCGTCGACAGGGGAGGTGAAAAACTGTTTTTT
CASIVDRGGEKLFF
>NA|TRBV4-2|TRBJ1-4|TRBD1
TGTGCCAGCAGCCGATTGGGACAGGCCGAGAATGAAAAACTGTTTTTT
CASSRLGQAENEKLFF
>NA|TRBV4-1|TRBJ1-1|NA
TGCGCCAGCAGTCCGAGGTGGCGGGACACTGAAGCTTTCTTT
CASSPRWRDTEAFF
>few|TRBV6-6|TRBJ2-5|TRBD1
TGTGCCAGCAGGATGGACAGGGGAAGAGAGACCCAGTACTTC
CASRMDRGRETQYF
>few|TRBV11-3|TRBJ2-2|TRBD2
TGTGCCAGCAGCCCTTCGCGGGCGGGGGTGAACACCGGGGAGCTGTTTTTT
CASSPSRAGVNTGELFF
>NA|TRBV10-2|TRBJ2-7|TRBD1
TGCGCCAGCAGCAGGGGGCTCTCCTACGAGCAGTACTTC
CASSRGLSYEQYF
>NA|TRBV13|TRBJ1-6|TRBD1
TGTGCCAGCAGCTCCCGCCGGACAGGGCGAAATTCACCCCTCCACTTT
CASSSRRTGRNSPLHF
>NA|TRBV9|TRBJ2-3|NA
TGTGCCAGCAGCGTAGCTTTTGGGGCTAGCCGAGGGGGAAGCACAGATACGCAGTATTTT
CASSVAFGASRGGSTDTQYF
>NA|TRBV27|TRBJ2-5|NA
TGTGCCAGCAGTTTAAGTGGGAGAGAGACCCAGTACTTC
CASSLSGRETQYF
>NA|TRBV7-2|TRBJ2-6|NA
TGTGCCAGCACCTCCGGGACATGGTTACGGGCCAACGTCCTGACTTTC
CASTSGTWLRANVLTF
>NA|TRBV5-1|TRBJ1-4|NA
TGCGCCAGCAGCTTGCGGCAGGGAACTAATGAAAAACTGTTTTTT
CASSLRQGTNEKLFF
>few|TRBV6-5|TRBJ1-2|NA
TGTGCCAGCCGGGACTTCTATGGCTACACCTTC
CASRDFYGYTF
>NA|TRBV30|TRBJ1-2|TRBD1
TGTGCCTGGGTAGGGACAGGGGAAGGTGGCTACACCTTC
CAWVGTGEGGYTF
>NA|TRBV7-2|TRBJ1-5|NA
TGTGCCAGCAGCACCGGGACACCAAATCAGCCCCAGCATTTT
CASSTGTPNQPQHF
>few|TRBV28|TRBJ1-3|NA
TGTGCCAGCAGGTCGACAGTCTCTGGAAACACCATATATTTT
CASRSTVSGNTIYF
>few|TRBV5-1|TRBJ1-6|NA
TGCGCCAGCAGGAGACAGGATGATTCACCCCTCCACTTT
CASRRQDDSPLHF
>few|TRBV6-5|TRBJ1-2|TRBD1
TGTGCCACCAATGACAGGGAAAGCTATGGCTACACCTTC
CATNDRESYGYTF
>few|TRBV7-9|TRBJ2-1|NA
TGTGCCAGCCTTACGGGAGCCTACCGAGCTGAGCAGTTCTTC
CASLTGAYRAEQFF
>few|TRBV28|TRBJ2-6|TRBD1
TGTGCCAGCAGTTTAGCCGGAACAGGGGGTATCTCTGGGGCCAACGTCCTGACTTTC
CASSLAGTGGISGANVLTF
>few|TRBV15|TRBJ2-7|TRBD1
TGTGCCACCAGCAGAGTATTAGGGGGACAGGGGAACCACGAGCAGTACTTC
CATSRVLGGQGNHEQYF
>NA|TRBV12-5|TRBJ1-1|NA
TGTGCTAGTGGTTTGTGGGGGCGGAGTGAAGCTTTCTTT
CASGLWGRSEAFF
>NA|TRBV7-9|TRBJ1-6|NA
TGTGCCAGCAGCTGGTTTGGAGCCCTCCACTTT
CASSWFGALHF
>few|TRBV6-5|TRBJ1-2|TRBD1
TGTGCCAGCAGTCCTTACAGGGGCGGTAACTATGGCTACACCTTC
CASSPYRGGNYGYTF
>few|TRBV19|TRBJ2-1|NA
TGTGCCAGTAGTCCCCCCGGACAGAGCAATGAGCAGTTCTTC
CASSPPGQSNEQFF
>NA|TRBV10-1|TRBJ1-2|TRBD1
TGCGCCAGCAGCCGCGACAGGGTGGCTGGCTACACCTTC
CASSRDRVAGYTF
>few|TRBV5-6|TRBJ1-2|TRBD1
TGTGCCAGCAGCCCCCTGGCGGGACAGGGGACCTATAACTATGGCTACACCTTC
CASSPLAGQGTYNYGYTF
>few|TRBV18|TRBJ1-5|NA
TGTGCCAGCTCACCCACGTCGAGACCCCAGCATTTT
CASSPTSRPQHF
>few|TRBV28|TRBJ1-3|NA
TGTGCCAGCAGTCTACAGGGAGCTGCCTCTGGAAACACCATATATTTT
CASSLQGAASGNTIYF
>NA|TRBV14|TRBJ1-6|TRBD1
TGTGCCAGCAGCCAGGACAGGGTCTTTAATTCACCCCTCCACTTT
CASSQDRVFNSPLHF
>few|TRBV4-3|TRBJ2-4|TRBD2
TGCGCCAGCAGCCAAGAGGGGGGGAGAGGAAACATTCAGTACTTC
CASSQEGGRGNIQYF
>once|TRBV29-1|TRBJ1-2|TRBD1
TGCAGCGTTGAAAGAGTTGGGGACAGGAATGGCTACACCTTC
CSVERVGDRNGYTF
>few|TRBV27|TRBJ2-4|TRBD1
TGTGCCAGCAGTTCCTTACAGGGGGTGCTAGCCAAAAACATTCAGTACTTC
CASSSLQGVLAKNIQYF
>few|TRBV11-3|TRBJ1-2|TRBD1
TGTGCCAGCAGCTTAGCAGGGGGCGAGTTGTATGGCTACACCTTC
CASSLAGGELYGYTF
>few|TRBV19|TRBJ1-5|TRBD1
TGTGCCAGTAGTATAACAGGGGACAATCAGCCCCAGCATTTT
CASSITGDNQPQHF
>few|TRBV28|TRBJ1-2|TRBD1
TGTGCCAGCAGTTTATCAAGCCCGGGACAGGGGATCTATGGCTACACCTTC
CASSLSSPGQGIYGYTF
>few|TRBV18|TRBJ1-2|TRBD1
TGTGCCAGCTCACCCGACAGGGTAAACTATGGCTACACCTTC
CASSPDRVNYGYTF
>NA|TRBV6-4|TRBJ2-6|TRBD1
TGTGCCAGCAGTGAGGGGACAGGTACCTCTGGGGCCAACGTCCTGACTTTC
CASSEGTGTSGANVLTF
>NA|TRBV10-3|TRBJ1-2|NA
TGTGCCCCTATATGGGGGGATGGCTACACCTTC
CAPIWGDGYTF
>few|TRBV5-1|TRBJ2-5|TRBD1
TGCGCCAGCAGCCCGACAGGGTCTCGAGAGACCCAGTACTTC
CASSPTGSRETQYF
>few|TRBV15|TRBJ1-2|NA
TGTGCCACCAGCAGAGACGCCCAAACAGAAATGCGCCCCTATGGCTACACCTTC
CATSRDAQTEMRPYGYTF